This TCR beta chain appears in the sequencing data of a study of shared clonotypes between healthy human individuals (dated by TCRdb to about 2020). About the investigation overall: A couple of women and three men aged 18 to 49 years were included in the cohort. For each donor, CD4 naive and CD4 memory were each run on three plates, CD8 naive on two plates, and CD8 memory on one plate. To estimate repertoire size and how much clonotypes are shared between individuals, the study performed deep sequencing of blood TCR repertoires from a handful of healthy adults. To increase sequencing depth and limit assay-specific biases, different laboratories used diverse techniques to prepare libraries and sequence TCR repertoires. Between about 0.9 and 8.9 billion PBMCs per donor were obtained by leukapheresis. General findings and caveats noted by the study authors: Pairwise subsampling led to the expectation that sequencing depth would affect the degree of clonotype sharing among donors. Higher generation probabilities were observed for clonotypes shared by all four sorted-subset donors than for non-shared clonotypes. Approximately 5% of naive CD4, 3.5% of naive CD8, approximately 2% of memory CD4, and roughly 0.4% of memory CD8 clonotypes were shared across a few donors. Naive subsets generally had larger estimated clonotype richness than memory subsets did. Even with the large sequencing depth, rarefaction of the sorted-subset datasets indicated that sequencing was incomplete. The genetic and exposure-history diversity represented was limited by the small number of donors. Only blood was sampled, and tissue TCR repertoires likely differ from those in blood.

V is reduced by 4 bases and J by 6 bases, leaving a spacing of 15 bases between them. The CDR3 spans 14 residues, from the cysteine through the phenylalanine. This entry keeps only the CDR3 DNA: 42 bases, framed from base 1. The germline V gene gives CDR1 as MGHDK and CDR2 as SYGVNS. On this clone: Its target antigen remains unknown. No base qualities exist here, and no much larger clone lies one base off it.

Healthy HIV-negative adults with no recently reported acute infections or vaccinations were included as donors. Every donor was a Caucasian adult living in Nashville, Tennessee, USA. Magnetic negative selection was used to enrich CD4+ T cells, after which naive cells were positively selected on CD45RA and the negative fraction became the memory subset. Blood was obtained by leukapheresis, after which PBMCs were separated by Ficoll-Histopaque density gradient centrifugation and cryopreserved in liquid nitrogen vapor phase. Purity and quantity of every magnetically sorted T cell population were checked by analytical flow cytometry. Genomic DNA was isolated from each sorted fraction and quantified by UV absorbance on a Nanodrop 2000c. Using the deep immunoSEQ assay, TCR CDR3 regions were amplified from genomic DNA by multiplex PCR. For each cell subset, the extracted genomic DNA was distributed evenly across all wells of several immunoSEQ 96-well plates, and each plate served as one replicate. For sorted subsets, each replicate PCR was loaded with 200 ng genomic DNA, equivalent to roughly 30,000 T cell genomes. Purified libraries were measured with a Qubit 3.0 fluorometer, size-checked on a Bioanalyzer 2100, and measured again with the KAPA Library Quantification kit. Every immunoSEQ 96-well plate was sequenced on a dedicated single-read 150-cycle Illumina NextSeq 550 flow cell. From the authors' description of their analysis: Because only junctional sequences without quality scores were contained in the immunoSEQ output, filtering matching that applied to full-length reads could not be performed. Sequences were annotated with PyIR, a Python wrapper for IgBLAST v1.9, and V/J genes and CDR3 were assigned using IMGT germline references. Reads were removed for weak V/J assignments (E-value above 1e-6), missing CDR3, stop codons, out-of-frame junctions, or ambiguous translated residues. V3J clonotypes were defined by identical inferred V gene, J gene, and CDR3 amino acid sequence. Percentage overlap between repertoires was calculated by dividing the number of shared unique clonotypes by the size of the smaller repertoire. Three approaches were used to assess repertoire richness: RTK rarefaction, the Chao1 estimator, and Recon v2.1 estimates of unobserved clonotypes. Generation probabilities for all TCRbeta clonotypes obtained by the gDNA method from a handful of donors were computed using OLGA. TCRdb stores this immuneACCESS table with in-frame sequences only. Part of the clones is absent; in the studies checked, under half of the shortfall reflects unresolved V genes, and no reason is known for the rest. For V, J and clone size, that table is used; D and trimming come from the DNA. In all, the sample holds some 2 million clones, and roughly 96% of those were seen once. The ten top clones hold 0.13% of the sample.

The sequenced sample was naive CD4+ T cells sorted from blood. The cell subset or site label, as the study defines it: CD45RA+ positively selected. The receptor chain draws on TRBV25-1 and TRBJ1-1; the D gene is possibly TRBD1, with 5 bases matching. The sequence came from a man aged 18 to 35 in good health. The CDR3 region has the sequence CASSVQGTKAEAFF. The DNA sequence follows: TGTGCCAGCAGTGTCCAGGGAACTAAAGCTGAAGCTTTCTTT.